The source of this T cell receptor beta chain is a study of blood T cell dynamics during melanoma immunotherapy. Turning to the study itself: Standard first-line treatment here was pembrolizumab or nivolumab plus ipilimumab in metastatic melanoma.

Sequencing was performed with immunoSEQ multiplex PCR; in TCRdb, only in-frame clones are kept and a portion is missing. The data contain approximately 12,000 clones, roughly 89% of them singletons. Stated time point: pre-treatment baseline. V lost 6 bases and J lost 3, with 15 bases in between. Germline CDR1 is MNHNS and CDR2 is SASEGT. CDR3 length equals 15 residues. The clonotype was recovered from a human donor with melanoma. V usage is TRBV6-1 and J usage is TRBJ1-5, with D unclear. The sequencing used blood, collected from a patient treated with checkpoint blockade. The chain's CDR3 is CASRPNTSANQPQHF. DNA of the CDR3: TGTGCCAGCAGACCCAATACGAGCGCCAATCAGCCCCAGCATTTT.